Sequencing of this TCR beta chain was carried out in a study of Ad26.COV2.S vaccination and SARS-CoV-2 variants. Study details: Enrollment placed the donor in the COV1001 Ad26.COV2.S trial arm.

Germline values: CDR1 PRHDT, CDR2 FYEKMQ (reference sequence). This CDR3 comprises 15 residues. V was shortened by 5 bases and J by 2 bases, with 12 bases between the two germline ends. Comments on this clone: The antigen is unknown.

Measured with immunoSEQ multiplex PCR; TCRdb has only the in-frame clones, and not every one. Of around 450,000 clones listed, 75% to 90% are singletons. Study conclusions and caveats: Compared with placebo recipients, vaccine recipients had higher spike-specific TCR breadth.

The sample's treatment: around 19 received Ad26.COV2.S at low or high dose, single or two shots; about five received placebo; per-sample allocation not given. Sampling took place 63 days after the first vaccine or placebo injection. An Ad26 vector expressing Wuhan-strain SARS-CoV-2 spike constituted the vaccine. Here the sequenced sample was peripheral blood, taken in a trial of Ad26.COV2.S vaccine versus placebo. This receptor was obtained from a person between 18 and 60 years old who received the Ad26.COV2.S COVID-19 vaccine or a placebo. The rearrangement joins TRBV13 to TRBJ2-2, with D unclear. The CDR3 nucleotides read TGTGCCAGCAGCGCCGTCCTTATTAACACCGGGGAGCTGTTTTTT. Amino acid sequence: CASSAVLINTGELFF. Drawing the rest from reference TRBV13 and TRBJ2-2, the complete variable domain is AAGVIQSPRHLIKEKRETATLKCYPIPRHDTVYWYQQGPGQDPQFLISFYEKMQSDKGSIPDRFSAQQFSDYHSELNMSSLELGDSALYFCASSAVLINTGELFFGEGSRLTVL.